These 24 T cell receptor beta chains share one sample of origin, sequenced in a study of T cell repertoires in cytomegalovirus infection. Antigens of these TCRs are unknown. Using its own MiXCR run on the reads, TCRdb lists one record per CDR3 protein. The table records about 900,000 distinct CDR3 sequences, approximately 33% of them present only once. The sample here was cultured CD8+ T cells from PBMCs, taken from culture after CMV antigen stimulation. Receptor source: a human donor in good health (CMV status not recorded). Some clones in this sample may be carry-over from other donors' samples.

This clonotype appeared a few times. The rearrangement uses TRBV18 and TRBJ2-7; D ambiguous. CDR3 size: 14 residues. The germline V gene has CDR1 KGHSH and CDR2 LQKENI. Deletions cut 3 bases from V and 0 bases from J, with 9 bases between. CDR3 nucleotides: TGTGCCAGCTCACCGCAGGACCTCTCCTACGAGCAGTACTTC. Protein sequence: CASSPQDLSYEQYF.

This clonotype was detected only a few times. This chain connects TRBV12-3 or TRBV12-4 to TRBJ2-1; D is unresolved. CDR3 size: 14 residues. Between the trimmed V and J ends, which lost 2 bases and 5 bases, there was a span of 10 bases. The CDR3 bases are TGTGCCAGCAGTTTAAGTCGAACCGACAATGAGCAGTTCTTC. The encoded protein is CASSLSRTDNEQFF.

The chain employs TRBV7-8 and TRBJ1-2, with TRBD1 as a possible D gene (5 bases). CDR3 length equals 15 residues. The ends were cut back, 4 bases at V and 6 bases at J, with 18 bases in the middle. Germline CDR1 and CDR2: SGHVS and FQNEAQ. The CDR3 coding sequence is TGTGCCAGCAGCTCCTCCCGGAGGGACCAACATGGCTACACCTTC. Amino acids: CASSSSRRDQHGYTF.

This clonotype was seen a handful of times. The chain has TRBV7-9 and TRBJ2-7, with 14 bases matching TRBD2. The CDR3 is 17 residues long. V lost 4 bases to trimming and J lost 2 bases; unmatched junction nucleotides: 7. Germline V gene sequence: CDR1 SEHNR, CDR2 FQNEAQ (reference sequence). CDR3 in amino acids: CASSSGLAGGMTYEQYV. The CDR3 nucleotides are TGTGCCAGCAGCTCTGGACTAGCGGGGGGTATGACCTACGAGCAGTACGTC.

The V gene is TRBV6-6, the J gene TRBJ2-7, with TRBD2 matching 7 bases. With 6 bases clipped from V and 4 bases from J, the junction kept 6 bases outside the gene matches. This CDR3 spans 13 amino acids. Germline CDR1 MNHNY, CDR2 SVGAGI (reference sequence). The CDR3 region is CASREEGGYEQYF. In DNA, the CDR3 is TGTGCCAGCAGGGAGGAGGGAGGGTACGAGCAGTACTTC.

This clonotype was picked up one time. The chain has TRBV6-6 and TRBJ2-7; 8 bases fit TRBD2. The junction had 0 bases not matched to a gene; V was cut back by 0 bases and J by 5 bases. The germline V gene has CDR1 MNHNY and CDR2 SVGAGI (reference sequence). The CDR3 spans 13 residues. CDR3 region: CASSYSTSDEQYV. In DNA, the CDR3 is TGTGCCAGCAGTTACTCGACTAGCGACGAGCAGTACGTC.

The chain employs TRBV28 and TRBJ2-5; D might be TRBD1 or TRBD2, each matching 6 bases. The CDR3 contains 17 residues. The germline gives CDR1 MDHEN, CDR2 SYDVKM. The V and J ends lost 8 bases and 4 bases respectively, with 26 bases between them. As DNA, the CDR3 is TGTGCCAGCTCGGTTGACGGGGGCGGGACCGAGGGAGAGACCCAGTACTTC. Translating it yields CASSVDGGGTEGETQYF.

In this sample, this clonotype turned up a few times. The chain couples TRBV11-2 to TRBJ2-1; D unclear. The CDR3 length is 17 residues. Trimming shortened V by 1 base and J by 0 bases, and 13 bases separated the two germline ends. Germline values: CDR1 SGHAT, CDR2 FQNNGV. CDR3 sequence reads: CASSLVNVRVSYNEQFF. The DNA of the CDR3 is TGTGCCAGCAGCTTAGTGAACGTTAGAGTCTCCTACAATGAGCAGTTCTTC.

The chain links TRBV19 to TRBJ2-7; D gene unclear. Germline values: CDR1 LNHDA, CDR2 SQIVND (reference sequence). The germline V and J ends were trimmed by 0 bases and 5 bases, with 8 bases remaining between them. This CDR3 has 13 residues. CDR3 region: CASSIDFVNEQYF. CDR3 coding DNA: TGTGCCAGTAGTATAGATTTCGTGAACGAGCAGTACTTC.

This clonotype occurred a few times. The rearrangement uses TRBV5-6 and TRBJ1-4; D unresolved. V was clipped by 4 bases and J by 3 bases, with 10 bases between them. The CDR3 is made up of 14 amino acids. In germline, CDR1 is SGHDT, CDR2 YYEEEE. CDR3 in DNA: TGTGCCAGCAGCGAAGGACGGCCTAATGAAAAACTGTTTTTT. It is translated as CASSEGRPNEKLFF.

This clonotype has only a few counts. This sequence joins TRBV10-3 and TRBJ2-5; D assignment may be TRBD1 or TRBD2 (5 bases each). Germline V lookup: CDR1 ENHRY, CDR2 SYGVKD. The ends were cut back, 3 bases at V and 5 bases at J, with 22 bases in the middle. There are 17 residues in the CDR3. CDR3 amino acids: CAISEPGPNPAVETQYF. CDR3 nucleotides: TGTGCCATCAGTGAACCGGGACCCAACCCCGCGGTGGAGACCCAGTACTTC.

This clonotype has only a few counts. The chain has TRBV20-1 and TRBJ2-1; a possible D gene is TRBD2 (7 bases). V gave up 3 bases and J gave up 5 bases, with 14 bases separating them. Germline values: CDR1 DFQATT, CDR2 SNEGSKA (reference sequence). The CDR3 is 14 amino acids. The CDR3 DNA is TGCAGTGCTAGTACGGGGGGCCCCGACAATGAGCAGTTCTTC. Encoded protein: CSASTGGPDNEQFF.

The chain carries TRBV3-1 and TRBJ2-7; possibly TRBD1 or TRBD2 for D (5 bases each). Germline V gene lookup returns CDR1 LGHDT and CDR2 YNNKEL (reference sequence). The CDR3 sequence is 12 residues long. The V end was cut by 3 bases, the J end by 4 bases, with 7 bases between. In DNA, the CDR3 is TGTGCCAGCAGCCAGTGGGGGTACGAGCAGTACTTC. Encoded protein: CASSQWGYEQYF.

CDR3 nucleotide sequence: TGTGCCAGCAGCTTACTCGAAATGGCGGGGGGGGGGGATACGCAGTATTTT. Protein: CASSLLEMAGGGDTQYF. The chain has TRBV7-8 and TRBJ2-3; 9 bases fit TRBD2. Germline V CDR1 and CDR2: SGHVS, FQNEAQ. The CDR3 extends over 17 amino acids. Trimming at V came to 2 bases and at J to 6 bases, leaving 12 bases not matched to a gene.

The chain uses TRBV7-3 and TRBJ2-2; TRBD2 matches 12 bases. From germline, CDR1 is SGHTA and CDR2 FQGTGA. There are 18 residues in the CDR3. Trimming at V came to 2 bases and at J to 4 bases, leaving 8 bases not matched to a gene. CDR3 loop: CASSLVASGGAITGELFF. CDR3 in DNA: TGTGCCAGCAGCTTAGTAGCTAGCGGGGGGGCTATCACCGGGGAGCTGTTTTTT.

Worth noting for this clonotype: A junction boundary mismatches the germline segment, possibly from a read error. The rearrangement links TRBV7-6 to TRBJ2-3; 9 bases are a match to TRBD1. The CDR3 totals 15 residues. CDR1 and CDR2 (germline): SGHVS, FNYEAQ. CDR3 bases: TGTACCAGCAGCCTGACAGGGGGAGGAACAGATACGCAGTATTTT. Its translation: CTSSLTGGGTDTQYF.

The V and J genes are TRBV27 and TRBJ1-1; D ambiguous. Germline assignment: CDR1 MNHEY and CDR2 SMNVEV (reference sequence). This CDR3 has 14 amino acids. Trimming cost V 5 bases and J 2 bases, with 12 bases left between them. The CDR3 here is CASSPLWGNTEAFF. The CDR3, as DNA: TGTGCCAGCAGTCCCCTGTGGGGAAACACTGAAGCTTTCTTT.

The chain uses TRBV9 and TRBJ1-1; a possible D gene is TRBD1 (5 bases). The CDR3 length is 14 residues. The germline V gene has CDR1 SGDLS and CDR2 YYNGEE. V was trimmed by 2 bases and J by 2 bases, leaving 10 bases between them. The CDR3 nucleotides read TGTGCCAGCAGCGTGCGACAGCTAAACACTGAAGCTTTCTTT. This codes for CASSVRQLNTEAFF.

The chain carries TRBV10-2 and TRBJ2-7; D assignment may be TRBD1 or TRBD2 (6 bases each). Per germline, CDR1 WSHSY and CDR2 SAAADI. The CDR3 sequence is 14 residues long. Trimming removed 4 bases at V and 3 bases at J, with 13 bases between. The CDR3 DNA is TGCGCCAGCAGTGGGGCGGGACACGGCTACGAGCAGTACGTC. Amino acid sequence: CASSGAGHGYEQYV.

The J gene is TRBJ2-1, the V gene TRBV12-3 or TRBV12-4, with 9 bases lining up with TRBD2. V dropped 4 bases and J dropped 0; count of bases not matched to a gene: 19. This CDR3 has 21 residues. The CDR3 is CASSSNILFLSGGSSYNEQFF. In DNA, the CDR3 is TGTGCCAGCAGTTCCAACATTCTCTTTCTGAGCGGGGGGAGCTCCTACAATGAGCAGTTCTTC.

Only a few counts were recorded for this clonotype. V and J are TRBV7-6 and TRBJ2-3; D is ambiguous. V dropped 5 bases and J dropped 4 bases, with 10 bases sitting between them. This CDR3 is built from 13 residues. Germline assignment: CDR1 SGHVS and CDR2 FNYEAQ. In DNA form, the CDR3 reads TGTGCCAGCAGCCCCGCAACAGCAGATACGCAGTATTTT. It is translated as CASSPATADTQYF.

This clonotype has more than one count but fewer than ten. This chain links TRBV7-6 with TRBJ2-2, with TRBD2 as a possible D gene (5 bases). Deletions cut 1 base from V and 4 bases from J, with 19 bases between. The germline V gene encodes CDR1 SGHVS and CDR2 FNYEAQ. This CDR3 spans 18 amino acids. CDR3: CASSLEDTGDRGTGELFF. The CDR3 nucleotides are TGTGCCAGCAGCTTAGAGGATACCGGGGATAGAGGCACCGGGGAGCTGTTTTTT.

As regards this clonotype: Its ends do not fully match the called genes, so a read error is possible. This chain uses TRBV15 with TRBJ2-1, with TRBD1 as a possible D gene (5 bases). This CDR3 region has 15 residues. From germline, CDR1 is LNHNV and CDR2 YYDKDF (reference sequence). The CDR3 DNA reads as TGTGTCACCAGCAGCGTGACAGTGCCCTACAATGAGCAGTTCTTC. Residues: CVTSSVTVPYNEQFF.

In this sample, this clonotype turned up a few times. The rearrangement links TRBV24-1 to TRBJ2-1; D may be TRBD2 (6 bases). The CDR3 has 13 amino acids. Trimming stripped 4 bases from V and 7 bases from J, with 10 bases between. Germline CDR1 KGHDR, CDR2 SFDVKD. The CDR3 sequence: CATSEPGGNEQFF. The DNA for the CDR3 is TGTGCCACCAGTGAGCCCGGGGGAAATGAGCAGTTCTTC.